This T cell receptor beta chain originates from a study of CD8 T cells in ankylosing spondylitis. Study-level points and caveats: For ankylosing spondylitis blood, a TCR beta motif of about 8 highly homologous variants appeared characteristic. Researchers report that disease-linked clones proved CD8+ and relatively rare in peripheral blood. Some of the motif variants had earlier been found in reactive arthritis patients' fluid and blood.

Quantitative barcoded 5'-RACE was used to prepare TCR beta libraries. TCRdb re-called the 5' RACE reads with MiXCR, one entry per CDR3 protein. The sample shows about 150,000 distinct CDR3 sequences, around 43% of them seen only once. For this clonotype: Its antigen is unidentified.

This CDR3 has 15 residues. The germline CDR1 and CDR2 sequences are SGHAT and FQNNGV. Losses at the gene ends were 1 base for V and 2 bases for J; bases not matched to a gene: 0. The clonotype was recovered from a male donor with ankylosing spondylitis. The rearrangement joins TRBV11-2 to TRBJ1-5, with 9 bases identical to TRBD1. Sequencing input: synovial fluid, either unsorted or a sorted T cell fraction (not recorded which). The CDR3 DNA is TGTGCCAGCAGCTTAGGGACAGGGGGCAATCAGCCCCAGCATTTT. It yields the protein CASSLGTGGNQPQHF.